Listed here is a single T cell receptor (beta chain). Antigen unknown. The CDR3 is 14 residues long. The V gene's germline CDR1 is MNHEY and CDR2 SMNVEV (reference sequence). Trimming removed 8 bases from V and 4 bases from J; junction bases left unmatched: 5. This specimen belongs to a study of cytomegalovirus exposure and HLA in healthy donors. Notes on the study in general: Within an earlier analysis, most TCR beta V segments proved productive either about 90% or about 30% of the time.

The PCR ran on 60 Vbeta and 13 Jbeta primers. Here immunoSEQ multiplex PCR was the method, and the copy in TCRdb shows in-frame clones only, minus some. The sample has 90,000 to 100,000 clones; roughly 80% are singletons. The V gene is TRBV27, the J gene TRBJ2-1; TRBD2 matches at 10 bases. The sequenced material came from PBMCs. The origin of this receptor is a man aged 35-49 years in good health and CMV-seropositive. CDR3 in DNA: TGTGCCAGCCATAGGACTAGCGGATACAATGAGCAGTTCTTC. Translating it yields CASHRTSGYNEQFF.